The 27 T cell receptor beta chains given below trace back to one sample, sequenced in a study of response to subunit inactivated influenza vaccine. TCRdb re-called the RT-PCR reads with MiXCR, one entry per CDR3 protein. The sample comprises about 650,000 distinct CDR3 sequences, 15% to 19% of which are singletons, and more than 9% rests with the top ten. The material sequenced was PBMCs from blood, taken 11 to 12 days after vaccination. The receptors here all came from a man between 50 and 59 years old who received an inactivated influenza vaccine.

This clonotype was detected only a few times. The chain employs TRBV6-1 and TRBJ1-5, with D perhaps TRBD1 (6 bases). Germline lookup yields CDR1 MNHNS and CDR2 SASEGT. Trimming took off 5 bases at V and 2 bases at J, with 10 bases between the two ends. The CDR3 spans 14 residues. CDR3 region: CASSPQGRNQPQHF. DNA for the CDR3: TGTGCCAGCAGTCCACAGGGACGCAATCAGCCCCAGCATTTT.

In its sample, this clonotype was seen a few times. The rearrangement uses TRBV4-1 and TRBJ2-1; TRBD2 is a possible D gene (6 bases). V lost 1 base and J 7 bases, leaving 17 bases between the germline ends. Germline assignment: CDR1 MGHRA and CDR2 YSYEKL. The CDR3 spans 16 residues. CDR3 sequence: CASSQVVGLAQNEQFF. For the CDR3, the DNA is TGCGCCAGCAGCCAAGTCGTAGGGCTAGCGCAAAATGAGCAGTTCTTC.

J is TRBJ2-3 and V is TRBV6-1; 13 bases align to TRBD2. Trimming removed 6 bases from V and 5 bases from J; junction bases left unmatched: 5. Germline CDR1 and CDR2: MNHNS and SASEGT. There are 15 residues in the CDR3. CDR3 region: CASRRLAGGEDTQYF. The CDR3 DNA reads TGTGCCAGCAGGCGACTAGCGGGAGGAGAAGATACGCAGTATTTT.

V and J are TRBV20-1 and TRBJ1-3; D remains unclear. The CDR3 totals 13 residues. Germline V CDR1 and CDR2: DFQATT, SNEGSKA (reference sequence). The ends were cut back, 2 bases at V and 0 bases at J, with 5 bases in the middle. The CDR3 nucleotides read TGCAGTGCTAGACAGAGCTCTGGAAACACCATATATTTT. It translates to CSARQSSGNTIYF.

This clonotype was seen repeatedly, ten times or more. CDR3 sequence: CASSQRGTDTQYF. The CDR3 DNA reads as TGCGCCAGCAGCCAAAGGGGCACAGATACGCAGTATTTT. This rearrangement joins TRBV4-1 to TRBJ2-3; D remains unclear. The V gene lost 2 bases and the J gene lost 1 base, with 4 bases spanning the gap. This CDR3 has 13 residues. Germline V lookup: CDR1 MGHRA, CDR2 YSYEKL.

The CDR3 is CSAYLAGSSYNEQFF. CDR3 nucleotide sequence: TGCAGTGCGTATCTAGCGGGGAGCTCCTACAATGAGCAGTTCTTC. The chain is built from TRBV20-1 and TRBJ2-1, with 9 bases fitting TRBD2. CDR3 length equals 15 residues. Unmatched junction bases numbered 6, after V lost 6 bases and J lost 0 bases. CDR1 is DFQATT, CDR2 SNEGSKA, per germline (reference sequence).

Here the CDR3 DNA reads TGTGCCAGCAGCCCCGAGTTGCGGGGGGGATACAATGAGCAGTTCTTC. Its translation is CASSPELRGGYNEQFF. The rearrangement uses TRBV5-4 and TRBJ2-1; TRBD2 agrees at 9 bases. The CDR3 sequence is 16 residues long. The V gene's germline CDR1 is SGHNT and CDR2 YYREEE (reference sequence). The trim removed 4 bases at V and 4 bases at J, leaving 9 bases unmatched.

V is TRBV20-1 and J is TRBJ1-2; TRBD1 matches 8 bases. Germline CDR1 and CDR2: DFQATT and SNEGSKA (reference sequence). CDR3 length equals 12 residues. Trimming took 8 bases from V and 3 from J; bases not matched to a gene: 5. CDR3: CSHDRGYYGYTF. In DNA form, the CDR3 reads TGCAGTCACGACAGGGGTTACTATGGCTACACCTTC.

At least ten counts were recorded for this clonotype. This sequence joins TRBV29-1 and TRBJ1-1; D call uncertain. The CDR3 loop spans 11 amino acids. Germline V gene data show CDR1 as SQVTM and CDR2 as ANQGSEA. V was clipped by 7 bases and J by 7 bases, with 13 bases between them. The CDR3 is CSAGRAFEAFF. CDR3 DNA sequence: TGCAGCGCCGGGCGCGCCTTTGAAGCTTTCTTT. Supplemented by reference TRBV29-1 and TRBJ1-1, the full variable domain reads SAVISQKPSRDICQRGTSLTIQCQVDSQVTMMFWYRQQPGQSLTLIATANQGSEATYESGFVIDKFPISRPNLTFSTLTVSNMSPEDSSIYLCSAGRAFEAFFGQGTRLTVV.

This clonotype was recorded a few times. The chain has TRBV30 and TRBJ2-7; D remains ambiguous. V was trimmed by 1 base and J by 5 bases, leaving 6 bases between them. Looked up from germline, CDR1 is GTSNPN and CDR2 is SVGIG (reference sequence). The CDR3 totals 11 residues. The CDR3 sequence: CAWSEIHEQYF. The CDR3 nucleotides read TGTGCCTGGAGTGAGATTCACGAGCAGTACTTC.

The J gene is TRBJ2-5, the V gene TRBV4-2; D might be TRBD2 (5 bases). Trimming stripped 1 base from V and 2 bases from J, with 14 bases between. The germline V gene has CDR1 LGHNA and CDR2 YNFKEQ. This CDR3 is built from 16 residues. CDR3 region: CASSQGTRGGQETQYF. In DNA, the CDR3 is TGTGCCAGCAGCCAAGGCACCCGGGGTGGACAAGAGACCCAGTACTTC.

This chain uses TRBV9 with TRBJ2-5; 7 bases agree with TRBD1. Germline V gene sequence: CDR1 SGDLS, CDR2 YYNGEE. The CDR3 totals 15 residues. Unmatched junction bases numbered 8, after V lost 3 bases and J lost 3 bases. The CDR3 region is CASSGHRGLEETQYF. The CDR3 nucleotides are TGTGCCAGCAGCGGGCACAGGGGTTTAGAAGAGACCCAGTACTTC.

This clonotype was observed a few times. V usage is TRBV6-5 and J usage is TRBJ2-2; D is perhaps TRBD1 (6 bases). This CDR3 comprises 11 residues. Germline V CDR1 and CDR2: MNHEY, SVGAGI. V was trimmed by 6 bases and J by 15 bases, leaving 14 bases between them. CDR3 in amino acids: CASSPGHRLFF. In nucleotides, the CDR3 is TGTGCCAGCAGCCCGGGACACCGTTTGTTTTTT.

The genes are TRBV28 and TRBJ2-7; 7 nucleotides match TRBD1. Trimming cost V 5 bases and J 3 bases; bases outside gene matches: 7. There are 14 residues in the CDR3. From germline, CDR1 is MDHEN and CDR2 SYDVKM. The CDR3 sequence: CASSPDRVFYEQYF. CDR3 in DNA: TGTGCCAGCAGTCCTGACAGGGTTTTCTACGAGCAGTACTTC.

The chain recombines TRBV27 with TRBJ2-7, with 12 bases matching TRBD2. With V trimmed by 5 bases and J by 9 bases, 11 bases remained unmatched. The CDR3 loop spans 15 amino acids. CDR1 MNHEY and CDR2 SMNVEV come from the germline V gene (reference sequence). CDR3 loop: CASSPLAGGPAGQYF. In nucleotides, the CDR3 is TGTGCCAGCAGTCCCCTAGCGGGAGGGCCGGCTGGGCAGTACTTC.

This clonotype was seen a handful of times. The V gene is TRBV4-2, the J gene TRBJ2-7; tentatively, D is TRBD1 (5 bases). Germline V gene lookup returns CDR1 LGHNA and CDR2 YNFKEQ. CDR3 length equals 15 residues. Trimming removed 0 bases from V and 3 bases from J, with 12 bases in between. The CDR3 coding sequence is TGTGCCAGCAGCCAAGAGGGGCTCCCTTACTACGAGCAGTACTTC. Its translation: CASSQEGLPYYEQYF.

Regarding this clonotype: A much larger clone differs from this one at a single base, so this may be a read error. This chain links TRBV5-1 with TRBJ2-2, with D perhaps TRBD2 (6 bases). This CDR3 contains 14 residues. V gave up 2 bases and J gave up 6 bases, with 11 bases separating them. Looked up from germline, CDR1 is SGHRS and CDR2 is YFSETQ. The CDR3 sequence: CASSLQRVAGELFF. As DNA, the CDR3 is TGCGCCAGCAGCTTACAGCGGGTCGCCGGGGAGCTGTTTTTT.

V usage is TRBV12-3 or TRBV12-4 and J usage is TRBJ2-3; the match to TRBD2 covers 7 bases. V shed 2 bases and J 0 bases; nucleotides not matched to a gene: 11. The CDR3 has 18 residues. DNA for the CDR3: TGTGCCAGCAGTTTACGGGCTAGCGGAGGTTCTAGCACAGATACGCAGTATTTT. Its protein is CASSLRASGGSSTDTQYF.

This clonotype was found many times. CDR3 DNA sequence: TGTGCCAGCAGGGGGGGCAGGGAAGTTAGGAGCTATGGCTACACCTTC. Its translation is CASRGGREVRSYGYTF. The rearrangement links TRBV28 to TRBJ1-2; maybe TRBD1 (6 bases). The V end was cut by 6 bases, the J end by 4 bases, with 21 bases between. Germline values: CDR1 MDHEN, CDR2 SYDVKM. This CDR3 comprises 16 residues.

V usage is TRBV6-2 or TRBV6-3 and J usage is TRBJ2-5; D is ambiguous. The CDR3 is 12 residues long. Trimming took off 5 bases at V and 8 bases at J, with 12 bases between the two ends. In germline, CDR1 is MNHEY, CDR2 SVGEGT. In DNA form, the CDR3 reads TGTGCCAGCAGTCAGAGACCGGAAACCCAGTACTTC. The encoded protein is CASSQRPETQYF.

The chain couples TRBV2 to TRBJ2-3; possibly TRBD2 for D (6 bases). The CDR3 spans 18 residues. Germline CDR1 is SNHLY and CDR2 is FYNNEI. V was clipped by 5 bases and J by 2 bases, with 23 bases between them. The CDR3 sequence is CASSTDPGWRDPTDTQYF. The CDR3 DNA reads as TGTGCCAGCAGTACTGACCCCGGGTGGAGGGACCCCACAGATACGCAGTATTTT.

This clonotype was observed a few times. The J gene is TRBJ1-2, the V gene TRBV4-2; D unclear. Per the germline V gene, CDR1 is LGHNA and CDR2 is YNFKEQ. The CDR3 spans 13 residues. V lost 0 bases to trimming and J lost 8 bases, with 10 bases between them. The CDR3 region is CASSQDLGRGYTF. CDR3 in DNA: TGTGCCAGCAGCCAAGATCTGGGAAGGGGCTACACCTTC.

V is TRBV5-1 and J is TRBJ1-1; D is ambiguous. Germline V gives CDR1 SGHRS, CDR2 YFSETQ. Trimming shortened V by 0 bases and J by 1 base, and 4 bases separated the two germline ends. The CDR3 runs to 13 residues. The CDR3 spells CASSLDPNTEAFF. The CDR3, as DNA: TGCGCCAGCAGCTTGGACCCGAACACTGAAGCTTTCTTT. Full variable domain (rest looked up from reference TRBV5-1 and TRBJ1-1): KAGVTQTPRYLIKTRGQQVTLSCSPISGHRSVSWYQQTPGQGLQFLFEYFSETQRNKGNFPGRFSGRQFSNSRSEMNVSTLELGDSALYLCASSLDPNTEAFFGQGTRLTVV.

This clonotype has just a few counts. The chain joins TRBV12-3 or TRBV12-4 to TRBJ1-2; the match to TRBD1 covers 8 bases. This CDR3 contains 13 residues. The V gene end was trimmed by 4 bases and the J gene end by 5 bases; junction bases not matched to a gene: 3. The CDR3 coding sequence is TGTGCCAGCAGTTCGACAGGGGAATATGGCTACACCTTC. Translated, it gives CASSSTGEYGYTF.

This chain joins TRBV18 and TRBJ1-1; the D is unclear. The V and J ends lost 3 bases and 0 bases respectively, with 17 bases between them. The germline V gene encodes CDR1 KGHSH and CDR2 LQKENI. The CDR3 loop spans 17 amino acids. The CDR3 DNA reads TGTGCCAGCTCACCTCCACTCTTGGGGATAATGAACACTGAAGCTTTCTTT. As protein: CASSPPLLGIMNTEAFF.

In its sample, this clonotype was seen a few times. The chain couples TRBV2 to TRBJ2-3, with D maybe TRBD2 (6 bases). CDR1 is SNHLY and CDR2 is FYNNEI in the germline V gene. Trimming left V 4 bases short and J 7 bases short, with 27 bases between. The CDR3 length is 18 residues. The CDR3 sequence is CASSGRFSSGHGGNTQYF. The CDR3 DNA reads TGTGCCAGCAGTGGGCGTTTTTCAAGCGGGCATGGGGGTAATACGCAGTATTTT.

The rearrangement joins TRBV20-1 to TRBJ2-1, with D perhaps matching TRBD2 (6 bases). The CDR3 runs 14 residues. V lost 1 base to trimming and J lost 6 bases, with 13 bases between them. The germline V gene encodes CDR1 DFQATT and CDR2 SNEGSKA (reference sequence). The CDR3 nucleotides are TGCAGTGCTAGAGTTTCTGGCGGGATCAATGAGCAGTTCTTC. Protein: CSARVSGGINEQFF.